Below, 26 T cell receptor beta chains from the same sample are listed, as sequenced in a study of identical twins. TCRdb passed the 5' RACE reads through MiXCR, listing each CDR3 protein once. This sample has around 490,000 distinct CDR3 sequences, with 13% to 15% found just once. The sample was also reused in another study, on yellow fever vaccine responses in identical twins.

The specimen was CD4+ T cells sorted from blood. Receptors were obtained from a woman aged 18-30 years in good health.

The V and J genes are TRBV11-2 and TRBJ1-5; D not certain. The length of the CDR3 is 16 residues. Trimming took off 4 bases at V and 0 bases at J, with 13 bases between the two ends. Per germline, CDR1 SGHAT and CDR2 FQNNGV. The CDR3 loop reads CASSSPGRYSNQPQHF. The DNA for the CDR3 is TGTGCCAGCAGCTCCCCCGGGCGGTATAGCAATCAGCCCCAGCATTTT.

This clonotype was seen many times. The chain has TRBV20-1 and TRBJ1-5; no definite D call. CDR3 length: 12 residues. Trimming removed 0 bases at V and 4 bases at J, with 4 bases between. Germline CDR1 and CDR2: DFQATT and SNEGSKA (reference sequence). The CDR3 here is CSARDGNQPQHF. CDR3 nucleotides: TGCAGTGCTAGAGATGGTAATCAGCCCCAGCATTTT.

This clonotype was seen only a few times. The CDR3 DNA reads as TGTGCCAGCAGTTACTTTCCCGCCGGGGAGCTGTTTTTT. This encodes CASSYFPAGELFF. The chain couples TRBV6-5 to TRBJ2-2; D gene uncertain. CDR1 MNHEY and CDR2 SVGAGI come from the germline V gene. The CDR3 has 13 residues. Trimming pared 1 base from V and 6 bases from J, leaving 6 bases between.

This clonotype was seen only a few times. CDR3 bases: TGTGCCAGCAGCCCTCCGGGGTCACGGGAGACCCAGTACTTC. It translates to CASSPPGSRETQYF. J is TRBJ2-5 and V is TRBV7-2; D may be TRBD2 (5 bases). V was trimmed by 5 bases and J by 5 bases, leaving 15 bases between them. CDR3 length: 14 residues. Germline values: CDR1 SGHTA, CDR2 FQGNSA.

This clonotype came up a few times. The chain couples TRBV5-1 to TRBJ2-3; no clear D gene. V lost 3 bases to trimming and J lost 2 bases, with 13 bases between them. CDR1 SGHRS and CDR2 YFSETQ come from the germline V gene. The CDR3 runs to 15 residues. This CDR3 is CASSSNLALTDTQYF. The CDR3 bases are TGCGCCAGCAGCTCGAACTTGGCGCTCACAGATACGCAGTATTTT. Supplemented by reference TRBV5-1 and TRBJ2-3, the full variable domain reads KAGVTQTPRYLIKTRGQQVTLSCSPISGHRSVSWYQQTPGQGLQFLFEYFSETQRNKGNFPGRFSGRQFSNSRSEMNVSTLELGDSALYLCASSSNLALTDTQYFGPGTRLTVL.

This clonotype was seen a single time. With a much larger clone just one base away, this may be a read error. The chain uses TRBV7-9 and TRBJ2-5; D gene ambiguous. The CDR3 has 16 residues. Per the germline V gene, CDR1 is SEHNR and CDR2 is FQNEAQ (reference sequence). V was clipped by 2 bases and J by 2 bases, with 15 bases between them. The CDR3 coding sequence is TGTGCCAGCAGCTTACTCGGATTCGAGACGCAAGAGACCCAGTACTTC. It codes for CASSLLGFETQETQYF. The whole variable domain, filled in from reference TRBV7-9 and TRBJ2-5, reads DTGVSQNPRHKITKRGQNVTFRCDPISEHNRLYWYRQTLGQGPEFLTYFQNEAQLEKSRLLSDRFSAERPKGSFSTLEIQRTEQGDSAMYLCASSLLGFETQETQYFGPGTRLLVL.

V gene TRBV15 combines with J gene TRBJ2-3, with 11 positions matching TRBD1. J was trimmed by 4 bases and V by 3 bases; bases with no gene match: 6. This CDR3 comprises 16 residues. Germline-derived CDR1 and CDR2 are LNHNV and YYDKDF (reference sequence). CDR3 sequence (DNA): TGTGCCACCAGCAGTTTCCGGGACAGGGGGGCAGATACGCAGTATTTT. This codes for CATSSFRDRGADTQYF.

The genes are TRBV6-2 or TRBV6-3 and TRBJ2-1; TRBD2 might be the D (6 bases). The CDR3 contains 12 residues. Trimming took 6 bases from V and 9 from J, leaving 12 bases between them. Germline values: CDR1 MNHEY, CDR2 SVGEGT. CDR3 DNA: TGTGCCAGCAGAAAGACTAGTATTGAGCAGTTCTTC. Translation gives CASRKTSIEQFF.

The sample holds many counts of this clonotype. The chain has TRBV6-5 and TRBJ2-7; D is ambiguous. Germline V gene data show CDR1 as MNHEY and CDR2 as SVGAGI. This CDR3 region has 15 residues. V was pared by 2 bases and J by 6 bases, with 17 bases between. In nucleotides, the CDR3 is TGTGCCAGCAGTTACGCACATCATAGCTCCGGCGAGCAGTACTTC. Translation: CASSYAHHSSGEQYF.

The chain carries TRBV30 and TRBJ2-4; no clear D. The CDR3 has 12 residues. Trimming removed 6 bases at V and 5 bases at J, with 11 bases between. Looked up from germline, CDR1 is GTSNPN and CDR2 is SVGIG (reference sequence). The CDR3 DNA follows: TGTGCCTGCGACACGAACGAAAACATTCAGTACTTC. Translated, it gives CACDTNENIQYF.

CDR3 amino acids: CASSFARTSQHF. CDR3 sequence (DNA): TGTGCCAGCAGCTTTGCCCGGACATCCCAGCATTTT. V is TRBV12-3 or TRBV12-4 and J is TRBJ1-5; TRBD1 might be the D (5 bases). Trimming cost V 6 bases and J 11 bases, with 14 bases left between them. The CDR3 length is 12 residues.

The table lists this clonotype with a few counts. The V and J genes are TRBV11-2 and TRBJ2-1; D might be TRBD1 or TRBD2, each matching 7 bases. The CDR3 runs to 14 residues. CDR1 SGHAT and CDR2 FQNNGV come from the germline V gene. The germline V and J ends were trimmed by 3 bases and 8 bases, with 14 bases remaining between them. Here the CDR3 DNA reads TGTGCCAGCAGCTTGACAGGGAGGGGGGATGAGCAGTTCTTC. This codes for CASSLTGRGDEQFF.

For the CDR3, the DNA is TGTGCCAGCAGTGAATCCCATAGCAATCAGCCCCAGCATTTT. Translating it yields CASSESHSNQPQHF. The V and J genes are TRBV6-1 and TRBJ1-5; D remains ambiguous. Trimming stripped 2 bases from V and 0 bases from J, with 5 bases between. The CDR3 consists of 14 residues. Germline loops: CDR1 MNHNS, CDR2 SASEGT.

The table lists this clonotype with a few counts. This chain connects TRBV24-1 to TRBJ2-1; D may be TRBD1 (6 bases). CDR1 and CDR2 (germline): KGHDR, SFDVKD. CDR3 length equals 11 residues. V was cut by 4 bases and J by 10 bases, with 7 bases left in between. CDR3 region: CATSERGEQFF. For the CDR3, the DNA is TGTGCCACCAGTGAGAGGGGGGAGCAGTTCTTC.

This clonotype was counted only a few times. The gene calls are TRBV18 and TRBJ2-5, with 8 bases matching TRBD2. Germline lookup yields CDR1 KGHSH and CDR2 LQKENI. CDR3 length: 13 amino acids. V shed 8 bases, J shed 5 bases, and the junction held 7 bases outside the gene matches. The CDR3 nucleotides are TGTGCCAGCCAGGAGAGCGGGAGTGAGACCCAGTACTTC. It specifies CASQESGSETQYF.

The chain recombines TRBV11-2 with TRBJ2-1; either TRBD1 or TRBD2 may fit D (5 bases each). The V end lost 7 bases, the J end lost 10 bases, and 17 bases lay between the germline ends. Germline V gives CDR1 SGHAT, CDR2 FQNNGV. The CDR3 is 13 residues long. As DNA, the CDR3 is TGTGCCAGCATCCCCTCGGGACGAAAGGAGCAGTTCTTC. It specifies CASIPSGRKEQFF.

V usage is TRBV12-3 or TRBV12-4 and J usage is TRBJ2-1, with a weak D call TRBD1 (6 bases). The CDR3 extends over 15 amino acids. V lost 2 bases and J 10 bases, leaving 18 bases between the germline ends. The CDR3: CASSLIEFPRGEQFF. CDR3 coding DNA: TGTGCCAGCAGTTTAATAGAGTTCCCGAGGGGGGAGCAGTTCTTC.

A few counts support this clonotype. J is TRBJ2-5 and V is TRBV3-1; D not certain. Per germline, CDR1 LGHDT and CDR2 YNNKEL (reference sequence). This CDR3 region has 13 residues. V shed 3 bases and J shed 2 bases, with 7 bases lying between them. This chain's CDR3 is CASSHLEQETQYF. The CDR3 DNA reads as TGTGCCAGCAGCCATTTAGAACAAGAGACCCAGTACTTC.

This clonotype showed up many times. The genes are TRBV12-3 or TRBV12-4 and TRBJ1-1; D not certain. The CDR3 runs 13 residues. V lost 5 bases and J lost 0, with 7 bases in between. This chain's CDR3 is CASSRHMNTEAFF. The DNA of the CDR3 is TGTGCCAGCAGTCGACATATGAACACTGAAGCTTTCTTT.

In its sample, this clonotype was seen a few times. V usage is TRBV11-1 and J usage is TRBJ2-3, with 9 nucleotides matching TRBD2. Unmatched junction bases numbered 9, after V lost 1 base and J lost 7 bases. CDR3 size: 16 residues. Germline V gene data show CDR1 as SGHAT and CDR2 as FQDESV (reference sequence). CDR3 loop: CASSLEAGLAFYTQYF. The CDR3 DNA is TGTGCCAGCAGCTTAGAAGCGGGACTAGCATTTTATACGCAGTATTTT. The full variable domain, in which reference TRBV11-1 and TRBJ2-3 provide the parts outside the CDR3, is EAEVAQSPRYKITEKSQAVAFWCDPISGHATLYWYRQILGQGPELLVQFQDESVVDDSQLPKDRFSAERLKGVDSTLKIQPAELGDSAMYLCASSLEAGLAFYTQYFGPGTRLTVL.

This clonotype was picked up a small number of times. The chain uses TRBV12-3 or TRBV12-4 and TRBJ2-7; the D is unclear. This CDR3 spans 14 amino acids. V was shortened by 7 bases and J by 0 bases, with 13 bases between the two germline ends. The CDR3 region has the DNA TGTGCCAGCACAATAGGGCTCAACTCCTACGAGCAGTACTTC. Residues: CASTIGLNSYEQYF.

The chain combines TRBV29-1 with TRBJ2-3, with no clear D. The germline V gene encodes CDR1 SQVTM and CDR2 ANQGSEA. This CDR3 spans 12 amino acids. The CDR3 DNA reads as TGCAGTCAAACCTCTAGCACAGATACGCAGTATTTT. This encodes CSQTSSTDTQYF.

This sequence joins TRBV20-1 and TRBJ2-7, with TRBD1 as a possible D gene (5 bases). Trimming shortened V by 0 bases and J by 7 bases, and 16 bases separated the two germline ends. Germline values: CDR1 DFQATT, CDR2 SNEGSKA (reference sequence). This CDR3 spans 14 amino acids. The DNA of the CDR3 is TGCAGTGCTAGAGACTCTCAGGGTCCTTGGGAGCAGTACTTC. Translating it yields CSARDSQGPWEQYF.

The rearrangement links TRBV18 to TRBJ2-7, with 8 bases matching TRBD1. Losses at the gene ends were 5 bases for V and 4 bases for J; bases not matched to a gene: 4. The CDR3 loop spans 13 amino acids. The germline CDR1 and CDR2 sequences are KGHSH and LQKENI. In DNA, the CDR3 is TGTGCCAGCTCATCGACAGGGGAGTACGAGCAGTACTTC. Protein product: CASSSTGEYEQYF.

This clonotype has ten or more counts. The chain carries TRBV3-1 and TRBJ2-1, with D maybe TRBD1 (6 bases). The CDR3 length is 13 residues. Germline assignment: CDR1 LGHDT and CDR2 YNNKEL (reference sequence). V shed 2 bases and J shed 10 bases, with 12 bases lying between them. The CDR3 bases are TGTGCCAGCAGCCAAATGCTAGGGGGAGAGCAGTTCTTC. It encodes CASSQMLGGEQFF.

Remarks on this clonotype: Its ends do not fully match the called genes, so a read error is possible. The rearrangement uses TRBV20-1 and TRBJ2-3, with 9 bases matching TRBD2. The CDR3 spans 17 residues. Germline V gives CDR1 DFQATT, CDR2 SNEGSKA (reference sequence). The CDR3 sequence is CSARDSRRTSGTDTQYF. CDR3 DNA sequence: TGCAGCGCTAGAGACTCCCGGAGGACTAGCGGCACAGATACGCAGTATTTT.